The present T cell receptor beta chain was sequenced within a study of CD8+CD57+ T cells in acquired aplastic anemia. On the study more broadly: Sorted CD4+ and CD8+ cells yielded approximately 3.4 ug of DNA on average. General study points: The number of CD8+ CDR3 sequences shared by patients and controls was twenty-nine. Statistical testing detected no significant gap in CD8+ Simpson's diversity between patients and controls.

This clonotype has a count of ten or more. No antigen is known for it. Genomic DNA was employed as the template in profiling TCR beta VDJ and CDR3. From the reads, TCRdb called clonotypes with MiXCR, one entry per CDR3 protein. The sample yields around 170,000 distinct CDR3 sequences, approximately 45% seen once. With 1 base clipped from V and 2 bases from J, the junction kept 4 bases outside the gene matches. This CDR3 spans 15 amino acids. Germline V lookup: CDR1 SGDLS, CDR2 YYNGEE. The rearrangement uses TRBV9 and TRBJ2-5; 8 nucleotides agree with TRBD2. The sequenced material came from sorted CD4+, CD8+, or CD8+CD57+ T cells (not recorded which) from PBMCs. The TCR sequence derives from a human donor in good health. The CDR3 DNA follows: TGTGCCAGCAGCGTAACGGCGGGAGGACAAGAGACCCAGTACTTC. This sequence encodes CASSVTAGGQETQYF.